The entry that follows covers one TCR beta chain sequence. This CDR3 spans 13 amino acids. V trimming: 5 bases; J trimming: 8 bases; junction bases outside the gene matches: 3. CDR1 and CDR2 (germline): SGHTA, FQGTGA. This specimen belongs to a study of blood T cell repertoires in COVID-19. Measured with immunoSEQ multiplex PCR; TCRdb has only the in-frame clones, and not every one. The table lists about 71,000 clones, about 80% of them singletons. The sample consisted of peripheral blood. The chain joins TRBV7-3 to TRBJ2-1; 10 nucleotides agree with TRBD2. This TCR was sampled from a man aged 65-85 years with acute or convalescent COVID-19. The CDR3: CASSVAGGDEQFF. The CDR3 region has the DNA TGTGCCAGCAGCGTAGCGGGAGGTGATGAGCAGTTCTTC.